Listed below are T cell receptor beta chains from one sample, sequenced in a study of graft-versus-host responses after intestinal transplantation. Data came from immunoSEQ multiplex PCR; TCRdb stores just in-frame clones and leaves some out. The repertoire holds about 23,000 clones, with more than 90% as singletons. Sample: PBMCs, taken almost 40 days after intestinal transplant. The receptors were sampled from a human patient who received an intestinal transplant, so some T cells may come from the graft donor. Both conserved end residues are part of each CDR3. Each record gives: CDR3 protein, CDR3 DNA, J gene, V gene, D gene, clone size. A D gene is named only where the DNA matches it firmly. Size is stated for part of the rows, as once, few or many counts, or as a class when the clone is expanded.

CASSIAPPSGYNEQFF	TGTGCCAGTAGTATAGCGCCTCCTAGCGGTTACAATGAGCAGTTCTTC	TRBJ2-1	TRBV19	TRBD2	NA
CASSHGQGRVF	TGCGCCAGCAGCCACGGACAGGGACGGGTTTTT	TRBJ1-3	TRBV10-2	TRBD1	NA
CASSGTRNEKLFF	TGTGCCAGCAGCGGGACCCGGAATGAAAAACTGTTTTTT	TRBJ1-4	TRBV9	NA	NA
CASSLGTGNGYTF	TGCGCCAGCAGCTTGGGTACAGGGAATGGCTACACCTTC	TRBJ1-2	TRBV5-1	NA	NA
CASSGSRGQETQYF	TGTGCCAGCAGTGGGTCCAGGGGCCAGGAGACCCAGTACTTC	TRBJ2-5	TRBV27	NA	NA
CASSTGGGYTF	TGCGCCAGCAGCACAGGGGGTGGCTACACCTTC	TRBJ1-2	TRBV5-1	TRBD1	NA
CASSVGLGSYNEQFF	TGTGCCAGCAGCGTAGGGCTCGGCTCCTACAATGAGCAGTTCTTC	TRBJ2-1	TRBV9	NA	NA
CASSQDGGGDEQFF	TGCGCCAGCAGCCAAGACGGGGGCGGGGATGAGCAGTTCTTC	TRBJ2-1	TRBV4-3	NA	NA
CASSVGRGLYNEQFF	TGTGCCAGCAGTGTAGGGAGGGGGTTGTACAATGAGCAGTTCTTC	TRBJ2-1	TRBV28	NA	NA
CASSWKDRGTYSNQPQHF	TGTGCCAGCAGTTGGAAGGACAGGGGCACCTATAGCAATCAGCCCCAGCATTTT	TRBJ1-5	TRBV27	TRBD1	NA
CSVEYGGRNYEQYF	TGCAGCGTTGAATACGGCGGGAGAAATTACGAGCAGTACTTC	TRBJ2-7	TRBV29-1	TRBD2	NA
CASSLLEGGEKLFF	TGTGCCAGCAGTTTGCTAGAGGGGGGCGAAAAACTGTTTTTT	TRBJ1-4	TRBV6-6	NA	NA
CASSERDVLDGTGLTDEQYF	TGTGCCAGCAGCGAACGCGATGTACTAGACGGGACAGGGTTAACGGACGAGCAGTACTTC	TRBJ2-7	TRBV9	TRBD1	NA
CSGQKNIQYF	TGCAGTGGACAGAAAAACATTCAGTACTTC	TRBJ2-4	TRBV20-1	NA	NA
CASSLRLAGVPSLSYEQYF	TGTGCCAGCAGCCTCCGACTAGCGGGAGTCCCCTCCCTCTCCTACGAGCAGTACTTC	TRBJ2-7	TRBV14	TRBD2	NA
CASSPGPLGGEQYF	TGTGCCAGCAGCCCGGGACCTTTAGGAGGTGAGCAGTACTTC	TRBJ2-7	TRBV14	NA	NA
CASSRGKGNTEAFF	TGTGCCAGCAGCCGGGGGAAGGGGAACACTGAAGCTTTCTTT	TRBJ1-1	TRBV6-5	NA	NA
CASSQVRVPAGELFF	TGTGCCAGCAGCCAAGTTCGGGTCCCGGCCGGGGAGCTGTTTTTT	TRBJ2-2	TRBV4-2	NA	NA
CATSRDIIDTQYF	TGTGCCACCAGCAGAGATATAATAGATACGCAGTATTTT	TRBJ2-3	TRBV15	NA	NA
CASITWGGQGSTDTQYF	TGTGCCAGCATCACCTGGGGGGGACAGGGGAGCACAGATACGCAGTATTTT	TRBJ2-3	TRBV7-6	TRBD1	once
CASSLGIRGDSTDTQYF	TGTGCCAGCAGTTTAGGGATTCGGGGCGACAGCACAGATACGCAGTATTTT	TRBJ2-3	TRBV28	NA	NA
CASSEAGGNYEQYF	TGTGCCAGCAGTGAAGCTGGGGGTAACTACGAGCAGTACTTC	TRBJ2-7	TRBV6-1	NA	NA
CASSLEARAEQYF	TGTGCCAGCAGCTTAGAGGCGCGTGCCGAGCAGTACTTC	TRBJ2-7	TRBV7-6	NA	NA
CASSWGQLNTGELFF	TGTGCCAGCAGTTGGGGACAGCTGAACACCGGGGAGCTGTTTTTT	TRBJ2-2	TRBV6-9	TRBD1	once
CASSLGGTGANVLTF	TGTGCCAGCAGTTTAGGGGGAACCGGGGCCAACGTCCTGACTTTC	TRBJ2-6	TRBV28	NA	NA
CASSDSGRASRETQYF	TGCGCCAGCAGTGATAGCGGGAGGGCCAGTCGAGAGACCCAGTACTTC	TRBJ2-5	TRBV10-1	TRBD2	NA
CASSRGGPLLAGGRNEQYF	TGTGCCAGCAGCCGGGGGGGGCCGCTTCTAGCGGGAGGCAGGAACGAGCAGTACTTC	TRBJ2-7	TRBV5-6	TRBD2	NA
CASSIGQNTEAFF	TGCGCCAGCAGCATAGGACAGAACACTGAAGCTTTCTTT	TRBJ1-1	TRBV5-1	NA	NA
CASSLNGYTF	TGTGCCAGCAGTTTAAATGGCTACACCTTC	TRBJ1-2	TRBV28	NA	NA
CATSSGPAGRNYGYTF	TGTGCCACCAGCAGTGGTCCGGCGGGGCGAAACTATGGCTACACCTTC	TRBJ1-2	TRBV15	NA	NA
CASSATWDSYEQYF	TGTGCCAGCAGTGCGACTTGGGACAGCTACGAGCAGTACTTC	TRBJ2-7	TRBV25-1	TRBD1	once
CASSQPGQGGEQYF	TGCGCCAGCAGCCAACCGGGACAGGGAGGCGAGCAGTACTTC	TRBJ2-7	TRBV4-1	TRBD1	NA
CAGQDGDSNQPQHF	TGTGCCGGGCAGGACGGGGATAGCAATCAGCCCCAGCATTTT	TRBJ1-5	TRBV19	NA	NA
CASSIGTGVPYEQYF	TGTGCCAGTAGTATAGGGACAGGGGTGCCCTACGAGCAGTACTTC	TRBJ2-7	TRBV19	TRBD1	NA